This T cell receptor beta chain was recovered during a study of T cell responses to AZD1222 COVID-19 vaccine (dated by TCRdb to the early 2020s). Background for the entire study: AZD1222 recipients whose second dose came at about 4 weeks and those whose second dose came at about 12 weeks were combined into one group, since spike-specific TCR depth and breadth did not differ between the two schedules. A total of 233 trial participants underwent TCR sequencing, of whom around 200 received two doses of AZD1222 and about 26 received two doses of the MenACWY control vaccine. Trial participants were enrolled by age into 18-55, 56-69 and 70-plus year subgroups, with around 140, 26 and 57 TCR-sequenced participants respectively.

The CDR3 regions of human TCRbeta chains were subjected to immunosequencing. As for the original processing: TCRs in the repertoires were matched against a reference library of SARS-CoV-2-specific TCRs that had been generated with the MIRA antigen-specificity platform. Breadth was defined as the fraction of unique TCRs that were SARS-CoV-2-associated. Depth was defined as the fraction of total T cells that were SARS-CoV-2-associated. Using the MIRA data, each spike-specific TCR was mapped to the spike region that the TCR reacts to and placed in a CD4 or CD8 class. Log10-transformed breadth and depth values were compared by one-way ANOVA with Sidak's multiple comparisons tests. TCRdb provides this immuneACCESS table in a form limited to in-frame rearrangements. Some clones are lacking; in checked studies, under half of them reflect an unresolved V gene, and why the rest are absent is not known. V and J calls and clone size follow that table, whereas D and trimming were derived from the DNA. The sample data list tens of thousands of clones, and roughly 88% of these were observed just once. The ten largest clones take up over 8% of the sample.

What the research found in general, with its limitations: Reportedly, close to half of the unique spike-specific TCRs recognized epitopes lying outside the regions that are mutated in the B.1.351 and B.1.1.7 variants. Because no day 14 peak-response samples were available, repertoires were characterized only after the peak T cell response. In the small 56-69-year group, the increase in depth fell short of significance, most likely because of low power. Participants were mostly white British, with more females than males. The authors suggested clonal diversity may have been underestimated. CD4 TCRs associated with the vaccine covered the entire spike protein, and the dominant responses were in regions 160-218 and 743-854. Conclusions about previously exposed vaccinees are limited because only five to seven AZD1222 recipients were SARS-CoV-2 seropositive at baseline. After two AZD1222 doses, both the breadth and the depth of spike-specific TCRs were significantly higher than at day 0 and than in MenACWY recipients.

CDR1 SGHDN and CDR2 FVKESK are derived from the germline V gene. The germline ends are 20 bases apart after V is trimmed by 1 base and J by 7 bases. Its CDR3 holds 16 amino acids, cysteine through phenylalanine. Just CDR3 DNA is preserved here, 48 bases in frame from base 1. Concerning this clone: Its antigen is unknown. Nothing much larger sits one base from this clone, and base qualities are not available.

What the time point label conveys for this sample: baseline before first vaccination. Vaccinee samples were obtained from the UK trials COV001 and COV002, which included a single-blind randomized controlled phase 2/3 trial of AZD1222 (ChAdOx1 nCoV-19) in healthy adults. For TCRbeta chain sequencing, PBMC samples were collected from trial participants at day 0 and at day 28 after the second dose. The receptor's source is an adult in good health. The rearranged chain carries TRBV14 and TRBJ2-7, with the D gene too uncertain to name. The starting material was peripheral blood, obtained on day 0 of AZD1222 vaccination. Read as DNA, the sequence is TGTGCCAGCAGCCAAGCCACGGACCCCGTGTGGGGAGAGCAGTACTTC. Translated, this is CASSQATDPVWGEQYF.